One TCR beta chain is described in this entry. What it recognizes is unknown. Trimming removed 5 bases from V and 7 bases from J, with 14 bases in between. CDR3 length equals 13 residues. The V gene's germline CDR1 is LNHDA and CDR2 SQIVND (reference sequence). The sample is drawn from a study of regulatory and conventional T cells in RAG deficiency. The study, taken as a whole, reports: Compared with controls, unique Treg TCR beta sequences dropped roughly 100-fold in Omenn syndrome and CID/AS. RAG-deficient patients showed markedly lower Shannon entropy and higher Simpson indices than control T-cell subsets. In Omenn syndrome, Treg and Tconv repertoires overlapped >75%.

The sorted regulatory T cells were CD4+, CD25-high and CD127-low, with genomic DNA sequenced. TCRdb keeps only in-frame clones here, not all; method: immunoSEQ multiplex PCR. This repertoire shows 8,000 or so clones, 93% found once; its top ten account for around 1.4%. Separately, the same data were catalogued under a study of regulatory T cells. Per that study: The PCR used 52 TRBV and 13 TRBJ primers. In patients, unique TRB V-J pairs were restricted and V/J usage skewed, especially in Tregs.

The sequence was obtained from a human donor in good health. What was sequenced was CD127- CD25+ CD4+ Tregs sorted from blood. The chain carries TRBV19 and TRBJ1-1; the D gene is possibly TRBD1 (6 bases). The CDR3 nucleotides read TGTGCCAGTAGTTCCACAGGGTCGGGTGAAGCTTTCTTT. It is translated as CASSSTGSGEAFF.